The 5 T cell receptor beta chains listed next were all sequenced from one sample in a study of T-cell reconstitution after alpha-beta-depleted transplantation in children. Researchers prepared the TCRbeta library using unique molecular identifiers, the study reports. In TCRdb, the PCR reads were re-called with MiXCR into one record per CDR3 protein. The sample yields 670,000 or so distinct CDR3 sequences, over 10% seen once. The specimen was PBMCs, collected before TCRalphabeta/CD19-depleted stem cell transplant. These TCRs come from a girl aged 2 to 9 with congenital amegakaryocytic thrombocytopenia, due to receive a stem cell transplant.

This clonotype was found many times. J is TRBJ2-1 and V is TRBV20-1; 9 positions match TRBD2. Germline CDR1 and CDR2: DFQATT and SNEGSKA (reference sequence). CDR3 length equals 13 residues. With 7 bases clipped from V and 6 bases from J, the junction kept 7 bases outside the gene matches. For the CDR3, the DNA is TGCAGTGTCCCTAGCGGGAAGGGCAATGAGCAGTTCTTC. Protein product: CSVPSGKGNEQFF.

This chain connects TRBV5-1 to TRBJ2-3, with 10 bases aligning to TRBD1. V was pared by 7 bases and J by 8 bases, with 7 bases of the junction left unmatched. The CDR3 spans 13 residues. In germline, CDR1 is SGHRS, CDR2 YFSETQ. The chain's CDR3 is CASAGTGEGTQYF. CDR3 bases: TGCGCCAGCGCGGGGACAGGGGAAGGTACGCAGTATTTT. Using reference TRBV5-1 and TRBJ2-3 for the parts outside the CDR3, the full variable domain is KAGVTQTPRYLIKTRGQQVTLSCSPISGHRSVSWYQQTPGQGLQFLFEYFSETQRNKGNFPGRFSGRQFSNSRSEMNVSTLELGDSALYLCASAGTGEGTQYFGPGTRLTVL.

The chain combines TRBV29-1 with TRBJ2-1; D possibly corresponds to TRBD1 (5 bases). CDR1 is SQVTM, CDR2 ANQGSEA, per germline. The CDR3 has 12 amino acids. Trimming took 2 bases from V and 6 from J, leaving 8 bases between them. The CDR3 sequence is CSVEFRVNEQFF. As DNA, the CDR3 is TGCAGCGTTGAATTCAGGGTCAATGAGCAGTTCTTC.

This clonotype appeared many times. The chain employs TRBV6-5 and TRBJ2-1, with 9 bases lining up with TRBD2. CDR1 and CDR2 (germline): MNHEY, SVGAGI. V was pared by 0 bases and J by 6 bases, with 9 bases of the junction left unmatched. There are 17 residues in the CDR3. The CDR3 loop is CASSYSIGGGRGNEQFF. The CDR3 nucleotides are TGTGCCAGCAGTTACTCGATCGGTGGCGGGAGGGGCAATGAGCAGTTCTTC.

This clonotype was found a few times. CDR3: CASSASGRFIEQFF. DNA for the CDR3: TGTGCCAGCAGTGCTAGCGGGAGGTTCATTGAGCAGTTCTTC. V usage is TRBV12-3 or TRBV12-4 and J usage is TRBJ2-1; 11 bases line up with TRBD2. The CDR3 loop spans 14 amino acids. V lost 5 bases to trimming and J lost 9 bases; unmatched junction nucleotides: 6.